This passage covers 29 T cell receptor beta chains from one sample sequenced in a study of OX40 agonist ivuxolimab in advanced cancers. Only in-frame clones appear in the TCRdb table, and some are missing; sequencing was by immunoSEQ multiplex PCR. The sample consists of 75,000 to 100,000 clones, around nine tenths of them appearing once. The material sequenced was CD4+ or CD8+ T cells sorted from blood, taken in a trial of the OX40 agonist ivuxolimab. These receptor sequences come from an adult with an advanced solid tumor such as melanoma, head and neck, liver or kidney cancer.

The gene calls are TRBV13 and TRBJ2-1; D is possibly TRBD1 (6 bases). CDR3 length: 15 residues. V was shortened by 5 bases and J by 2 bases, with 13 bases between the two germline ends. CDR1 is PRHDT and CDR2 is FYEKMQ in the germline V gene (reference sequence). The CDR3 nucleotides are TGTGCCAGCAGCCCACCGGGACAAGCCTACAATGAGCAGTTCTTC. Its translation: CASSPPGQAYNEQFF.

In DNA form, the CDR3 reads TGTGCCAGCAGCTTAGGGTACAGGGGGAACACTGAAGCTTTCTTT. The encoded protein is CASSLGYRGNTEAFF. This chain joins TRBV7-2 and TRBJ1-1, with 7 bases matching TRBD1. Unmatched junction bases numbered 3, after V lost 1 base and J lost 1 base. The CDR3 contains 15 residues. The germline gives CDR1 SGHTA, CDR2 FQGNSA.

The V gene is TRBV5-1, the J gene TRBJ1-5, with 7 bases lining up with TRBD1. Germline V gene sequence: CDR1 SGHRS, CDR2 YFSETQ. The CDR3 runs 14 residues. V shed 8 bases, J shed 2 bases, and the junction held 7 bases outside the gene matches. In nucleotides, the CDR3 is TGCGCCAGATCTATAGGGGGCGGCAATCAGCCCCAGCATTTT. This gives the protein CARSIGGGNQPQHF.

This clone has a handful of counts. The genes are TRBV7-8 and TRBJ2-3; D not resolved. V was clipped by 5 bases and J by 3 bases, with 12 bases between them. Germline V gene data show CDR1 as SGHVS and CDR2 as FQNEAQ. The CDR3 is 14 amino acids. CDR3 sequence reads: CASSDRRTTDTQYF. The CDR3 DNA reads as TGTGCCAGCAGCGACCGGCGCACAACAGATACGCAGTATTTT.

The V call is TRBV19, the J call TRBJ2-1; TRBD1 aligns across 7 bases. Unmatched junction bases numbered 5, after V lost 3 bases and J lost 3 bases. Germline assignment: CDR1 LNHDA and CDR2 SQIVND (reference sequence). CDR3 size: 15 residues. CDR3 sequence reads: CASSIGGQSYNEQFF. CDR3 sequence (DNA): TGTGCCAGTAGTATTGGGGGACAGAGCTACAATGAGCAGTTCTTC.

V is TRBV6-1 and J is TRBJ2-1, with TRBD1 as a possible D gene (6 bases). V was trimmed by 4 bases and J by 3 bases, leaving 16 bases between them. The CDR3 extends over 16 amino acids. The germline CDR1 and CDR2 sequences are MNHNS and SASEGT. For the CDR3, the DNA is TGTGCCAGCAGTGTTGGGTGGGGGACACGCTACAATGAGCAGTTCTTC. Its protein product is CASSVGWGTRYNEQFF.

The chain combines TRBV6-5 with TRBJ1-1; 10 nucleotides match TRBD1. Trimming took 6 bases from V and 4 from J; bases not matched to a gene: 5. The CDR3 length is 14 residues. In germline, CDR1 is MNHEY, CDR2 SVGAGI. The CDR3 protein is CASRDRDRGTEAFF. The CDR3 DNA sequence: TGTGCCAGCAGAGACCGGGACAGGGGCACTGAAGCTTTCTTT.

This chain links TRBV7-8 with TRBJ2-5; 7 bases map to TRBD2. Germline CDR1 and CDR2: SGHVS and FQNEAQ. The length of the CDR3 is 16 residues. V lost 7 bases, J lost 5 bases, and 16 bases stayed unmatched. The chain's CDR3 is CASTLRVAGSRETQYF. DNA for the CDR3: TGTGCCAGCACCCTAAGGGTAGCGGGTAGTAGGGAGACCCAGTACTTC.

The chain uses TRBV5-5 and TRBJ1-1, with unresolved D. The CDR3 covers 14 residues. Deletions cut 0 bases from V and 1 base from J, with 7 bases between. Looked up from germline, CDR1 is SGHKS and CDR2 is YYEKEE (reference sequence). The CDR3 DNA is TGTGCCAGCAGCTTGGTCCCCGCGAACACTGAAGCTTTCTTT. Translating gives CASSLVPANTEAFF.

The CDR3 bases are TGTGCCAGCAGTGGGGACAGGGGAGGTCTCGAGCAGTACTTC. This encodes CASSGDRGGLEQYF. The chain links TRBV6-1 to TRBJ2-7; 10 bases map to TRBD1. V was pared by 4 bases and J by 6 bases, with 6 bases of the junction left unmatched. The germline V gene has CDR1 MNHNS and CDR2 SASEGT. This CDR3 region has 14 residues.

The chain carries TRBV7-3 and TRBJ2-6; D is undetermined. Germline CDR1 is SGHTA and CDR2 is FQGTGA. Trimming shortened V by 3 bases and J by 0 bases, and 6 bases separated the two germline ends. The CDR3 extends over 15 amino acids. Here the CDR3 DNA reads TGTGCCAGCAGCTTTAGTAACTCTGGGGCCAACGTCCTGACTTTC. Protein product: CASSFSNSGANVLTF. Variable domain in full (rest from reference TRBV7-3 and TRBJ2-6): GAGVSQTPSNKVTEKGKYVELRCDPISGHTALYWYRQSLGQGPEFLIYFQGTGAADDSGLPNDRFFAVRPEGSVSTLKIQRTERGDSAVYLCASSFSNSGANVLTFGAGSRLTVL.

This chain connects TRBV7-3 to TRBJ2-6; D not certain. Per germline, CDR1 SGHTA and CDR2 FQGTGA. V lost 3 bases to trimming and J lost 0 bases, with 3 bases between them. The CDR3 totals 14 residues. The CDR3 protein is CASSFNSGANVLTF. CDR3 DNA sequence: TGTGCCAGCAGCTTCAACTCTGGGGCCAACGTCCTGACTTTC.

The rearrangement joins TRBV21-1 to TRBJ2-5; the D call in the table, TRBD2, was not verified against the DNA. TRBV21-1 has pseudogene status. This CDR3 is 17 amino acids long. CDR3 coding DNA: TGTGCCAGCAGTAGGGGGGGGCGCGGGGGGAAGGAAGAGACCCAGTACTTC. This encodes CASSRGGRGGKEETQYF.

The rearrangement joins TRBV7-9 to TRBJ2-2; D ambiguous. The V and J ends lost 5 bases and 4 bases respectively, with 8 bases between them. This CDR3 region has 13 residues. Germline lookup yields CDR1 SEHNR and CDR2 FQNEAQ (reference sequence). The CDR3 bases are TGTGCCAGCAGCGTGGGCCCCACCGGGGAGCTGTTTTTT. It encodes CASSVGPTGELFF.

This chain uses TRBV2 with TRBJ2-3; TRBD2 agrees at 8 bases. This CDR3 spans 13 amino acids. Germline V lookup: CDR1 SNHLY, CDR2 FYNNEI. V lost 7 bases and J lost 10; bases outside the gene matches: 10. Here the CDR3 DNA reads TGTGCCAGCACTTATGGGGGACTAGTGCCGCAGTATTTT. As protein: CASTYGGLVPQYF.

The CDR3 spells CASSQEPQGAYEQYF. In nucleotides, the CDR3 is TGCGCCAGCAGCCAAGAGCCACAGGGAGCCTACGAGCAGTACTTC. This chain joins TRBV4-1 and TRBJ2-7; possible D gene TRBD1, 6 bases. Per the germline V gene, CDR1 is MGHRA and CDR2 is YSYEKL. This CDR3 has 15 amino acids. V was cut by 0 bases and J by 2 bases, with 11 bases left in between.

V and J are TRBV18 and TRBJ1-4; the D gene is possibly TRBD1 (6 bases). Trimming shortened V by 2 bases and J by 6 bases, and 10 bases separated the two germline ends. Germline V gene data show CDR1 as KGHSH and CDR2 as LQKENI. CDR3 size: 14 residues. The CDR3 DNA is TGTGCCAGCTCACCAAGAGGGGGAGATGAAAAACTGTTTTTT. Its protein is CASSPRGGDEKLFF.

The rearrangement joins TRBV2 to TRBJ1-6; tentative D call: TRBD1 (5 bases). V was cut by 7 bases and J by 7 bases, with 14 bases left in between. Germline V gives CDR1 SNHLY, CDR2 FYNNEI. CDR3 length: 14 amino acids. In nucleotides, the CDR3 is TGTGCCAGCACACAGGAGACTAGGAATTCACCCCTCCACTTT. Translating gives CASTQETRNSPLHF.

V and J are TRBV7-9 and TRBJ2-3, with 9 nucleotides matching TRBD1. There are 15 residues in the CDR3. Trimming took 5 bases from V and 4 from J; bases not matched to a gene: 7. Per germline, CDR1 SEHNR and CDR2 FQNEAQ (reference sequence). CDR3 region: CASSTGDREPDTQYF. CDR3 sequence (DNA): TGTGCCAGCAGCACGGGGGACAGGGAACCAGATACGCAGTATTTT. Variable domain in full (rest from reference TRBV7-9 and TRBJ2-3): DTGVSQNPRHKITKRGQNVTFRCDPISEHNRLYWYRQTLGQGPEFLTYFQNEAQLEKSRLLSDRFSAERPKGSFSTLEIQRTEQGDSAMYLCASSTGDREPDTQYFGPGTRLTVL.

The chain uses TRBV7-2 and TRBJ2-1, with TRBD2 matching over 13 bases. CDR3 length: 18 amino acids. Germline V lookup: CDR1 SGHTA, CDR2 FQGNSA. V lost 5 bases and J lost 9; bases outside the gene matches: 16. CDR3 amino acids: CASSPTGRTSGRSGEQFF. Here the CDR3 DNA reads TGTGCCAGCAGCCCAACAGGCCGGACTAGCGGGAGATCTGGTGAGCAGTTCTTC. Variable domain in full (rest from reference TRBV7-2 and TRBJ2-1): GAGVSQSPSNKVTEKGKDVELRCDPISGHTALYWYRQSLGQGLEFLIYFQGNSAPDKSGLPSDRFSAERTGGSVSTLTIQRTQQEDSAVYLCASSPTGRTSGRSGEQFFGPGTRLTVL.

The chain employs TRBV7-9 and TRBJ2-4, with 11 bases that match TRBD2. The ends lost 5 bases at V and 1 base at J; junction bases unmatched: 10. Germline-derived CDR1 and CDR2 are SEHNR and FQNEAQ (reference sequence). The CDR3 contains 18 residues. CDR3 loop: CASSTTSGSVRAKNIQYF. The CDR3 nucleotides are TGTGCCAGCAGCACAACTAGCGGGAGCGTTCGGGCCAAAAACATTCAGTACTTC.

The CDR3 region is CASSFTGTGSTDTQYF. The CDR3 region has the DNA TGCGCCAGCAGCTTTACCGGGACAGGGAGCACAGATACGCAGTATTTT. The rearrangement joins TRBV5-1 to TRBJ2-3, with 9 bases matching TRBD1. CDR1 is SGHRS and CDR2 is YFSETQ in the germline V gene. The CDR3 sequence is 16 residues long. Trimming cost V 2 bases and J 0 bases; bases outside gene matches: 4.

The rearrangement links TRBV14 to TRBJ2-7, with 9 bases identical to TRBD1. From germline, CDR1 is SGHDN and CDR2 FVKESK. CDR3 length equals 16 residues. The V and J ends lost 4 bases and 4 bases, in that order; junction bases with no gene match: 11. Written as DNA, the CDR3 is TGTGCCAGCAGCCCTGTTTTGGGGACAGGGTCTTACGAGCAGTACTTC. Translation gives CASSPVLGTGSYEQYF.

The chain uses TRBV6-5 and TRBJ2-6, with D tentatively TRBD1 (6 bases). The CDR3 contains 14 residues. Deletions cut 5 bases from V and 1 base from J, with 6 bases between. CDR1 and CDR2 (germline): MNHEY, SVGAGI. CDR3 sequence (DNA): TGTGCCAGCAGTACAGGGTCTGGGGCCAACGTCCTGACTTTC. Its translation: CASSTGSGANVLTF.

J is TRBJ2-3 and V is TRBV7-9, with D possibly being TRBD1 (6 bases). From germline, CDR1 is SEHNR and CDR2 FQNEAQ (reference sequence). Trimming pared 5 bases from V and 2 bases from J, leaving 8 bases between. The CDR3 length is 13 residues. This CDR3 reads CASSKGHTDTQYF. The CDR3 bases are TGTGCCAGCAGCAAGGGACACACAGATACGCAGTATTTT. The full variable domain, its missing parts supplied by reference TRBV7-9 and TRBJ2-3, is DTGVSQNPRHKITKRGQNVTFRCDPISEHNRLYWYRQTLGQGPEFLTYFQNEAQLEKSRLLSDRFSAERPKGSFSTLEIQRTEQGDSAMYLCASSKGHTDTQYFGPGTRLTVL.

The genes are TRBV6-1 and TRBJ2-7, with D hard to call. Germline CDR1 and CDR2: MNHNS and SASEGT. This CDR3 spans 13 amino acids. Between the trimmed V and J ends, which lost 8 bases and 0 bases, there was a span of 11 bases. The CDR3 DNA reads as TGTGCCAGCGCTCAGACACTCTCCTACGAGCAGTACTTC. Translating it yields CASAQTLSYEQYF.

V is TRBV27 and J is TRBJ1-1; 8 nucleotides agree with TRBD1. V lost 1 base, J lost 1 base, and 2 bases stayed unmatched. The CDR3 runs 15 residues. Germline V gene data show CDR1 as MNHEY and CDR2 as SMNVEV (reference sequence). CDR3 in DNA: TGTGCCAGCAGTTTATTCGGGACAGGGAACACTGAAGCTTTCTTT. Amino acids: CASSLFGTGNTEAFF.

This clone has only one observation. The chain has TRBV7-2 and TRBJ2-7, with 7 bases fitting TRBD1. The V segment lost 5 bases and the J segment 4 bases; nucleotides outside the gene matches: 11. Looked up from germline, CDR1 is SGHTA and CDR2 is FQGNSA. This CDR3 has 15 residues. CDR3 amino acids: CASSLPERGRYEQYF. CDR3 bases: TGTGCCAGCAGCCTCCCAGAGAGGGGGCGGTACGAGCAGTACTTC.

Points on this clone: Distinct nucleotide sequences in the sample also encode this CDR3. The chain uses TRBV27 and TRBJ2-7; D not resolved. The V and J ends lost 3 bases and 1 base respectively, with 1 base between them. The germline V gene encodes CDR1 MNHEY and CDR2 SMNVEV (reference sequence). This CDR3 spans 11 amino acids. CDR3 DNA sequence: TGTGCCAGCAGTTTTTCCTACGAGCAGTACTTC. Its translation is CASSFSYEQYF.